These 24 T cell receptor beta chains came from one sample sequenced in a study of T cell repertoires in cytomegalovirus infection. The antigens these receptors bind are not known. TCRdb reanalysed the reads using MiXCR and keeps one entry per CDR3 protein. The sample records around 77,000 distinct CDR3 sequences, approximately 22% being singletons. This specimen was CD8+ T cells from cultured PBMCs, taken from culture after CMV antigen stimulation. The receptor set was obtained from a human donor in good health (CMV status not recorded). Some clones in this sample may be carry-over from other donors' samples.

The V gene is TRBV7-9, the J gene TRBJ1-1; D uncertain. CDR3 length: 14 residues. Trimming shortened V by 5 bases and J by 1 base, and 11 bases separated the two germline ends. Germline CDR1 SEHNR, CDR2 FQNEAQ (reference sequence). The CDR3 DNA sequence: TGTGCCAGCAGCCCCCGCTATGGGAACACTGAAGCTTTCTTT. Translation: CASSPRYGNTEAFF.

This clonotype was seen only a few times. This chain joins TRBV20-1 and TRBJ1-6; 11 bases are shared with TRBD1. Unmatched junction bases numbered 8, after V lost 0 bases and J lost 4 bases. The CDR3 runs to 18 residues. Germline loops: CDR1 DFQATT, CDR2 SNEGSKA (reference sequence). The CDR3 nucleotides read TGCAGTGCTAGAGATTCTGGACAGGGGGCCATGTATAATTCACCCCTCCACTTT. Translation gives CSARDSGQGAMYNSPLHF.

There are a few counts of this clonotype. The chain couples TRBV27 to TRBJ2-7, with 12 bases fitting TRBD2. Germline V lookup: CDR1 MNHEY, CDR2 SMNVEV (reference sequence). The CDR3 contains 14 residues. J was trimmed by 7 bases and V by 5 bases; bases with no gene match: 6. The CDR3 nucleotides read TGTGCCAGCAGTCTAGCGGGGGGGCCTTGGGAGCAGTACTTC. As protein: CASSLAGGPWEQYF.

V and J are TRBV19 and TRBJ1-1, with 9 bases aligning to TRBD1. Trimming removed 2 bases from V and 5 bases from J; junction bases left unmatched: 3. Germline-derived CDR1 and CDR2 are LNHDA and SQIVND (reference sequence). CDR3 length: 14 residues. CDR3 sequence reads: CASSINRGQTEAFF. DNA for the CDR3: TGTGCCAGTAGTATAAACAGGGGGCAAACTGAAGCTTTCTTT.

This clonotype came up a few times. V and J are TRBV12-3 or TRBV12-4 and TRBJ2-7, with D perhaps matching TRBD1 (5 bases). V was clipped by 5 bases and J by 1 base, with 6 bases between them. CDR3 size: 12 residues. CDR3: CASSRGSYEQYF. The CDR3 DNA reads TGTGCCAGCAGTAGGGGTTCCTACGAGCAGTACTTC.

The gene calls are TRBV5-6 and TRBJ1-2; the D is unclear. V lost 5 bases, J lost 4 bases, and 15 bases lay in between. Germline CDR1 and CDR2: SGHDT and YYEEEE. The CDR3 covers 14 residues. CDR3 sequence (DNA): TGTGCCAGCAGAACCACATCGGGCTCCTATGGCTACACCTTC. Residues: CASRTTSGSYGYTF.

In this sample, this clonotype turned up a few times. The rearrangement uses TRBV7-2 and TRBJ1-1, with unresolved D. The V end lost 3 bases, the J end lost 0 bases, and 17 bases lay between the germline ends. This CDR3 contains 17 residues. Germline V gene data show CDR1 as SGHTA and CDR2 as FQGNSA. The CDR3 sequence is CASSFAEARALNTEAFF. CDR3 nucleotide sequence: TGTGCCAGCAGCTTCGCCGAGGCTCGAGCTTTGAACACTGAAGCTTTCTTT.

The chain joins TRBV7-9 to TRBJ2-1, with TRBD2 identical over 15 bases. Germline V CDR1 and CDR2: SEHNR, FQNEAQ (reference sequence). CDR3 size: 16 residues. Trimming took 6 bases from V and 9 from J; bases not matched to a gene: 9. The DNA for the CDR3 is TGTGCCAGCAGACTCCCGGGACTAGCGGGGGGTCTTGAGCAGTTCTTC. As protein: CASRLPGLAGGLEQFF.

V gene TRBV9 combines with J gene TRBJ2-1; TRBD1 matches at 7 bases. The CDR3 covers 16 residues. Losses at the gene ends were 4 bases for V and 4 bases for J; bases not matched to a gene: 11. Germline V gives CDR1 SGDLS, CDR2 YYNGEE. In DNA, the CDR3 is TGTGCCAGCAGCCCCGTCCTGACAGGGATATACAATGAGCAGTTCTTC. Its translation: CASSPVLTGIYNEQFF.

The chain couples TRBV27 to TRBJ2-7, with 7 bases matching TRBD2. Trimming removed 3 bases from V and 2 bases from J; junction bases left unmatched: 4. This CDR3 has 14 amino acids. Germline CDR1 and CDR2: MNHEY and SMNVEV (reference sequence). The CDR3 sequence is CASSLGGGTYEQYF. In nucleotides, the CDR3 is TGTGCCAGCAGTTTGGGCGGGGGAACCTACGAGCAGTACTTC.

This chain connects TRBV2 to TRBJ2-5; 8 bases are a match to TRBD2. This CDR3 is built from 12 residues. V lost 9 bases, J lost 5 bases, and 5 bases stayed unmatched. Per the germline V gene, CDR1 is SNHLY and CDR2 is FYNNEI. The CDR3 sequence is CASLAGIETQYF. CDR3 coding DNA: TGTGCCAGTTTAGCGGGGATTGAGACCCAGTACTTC.

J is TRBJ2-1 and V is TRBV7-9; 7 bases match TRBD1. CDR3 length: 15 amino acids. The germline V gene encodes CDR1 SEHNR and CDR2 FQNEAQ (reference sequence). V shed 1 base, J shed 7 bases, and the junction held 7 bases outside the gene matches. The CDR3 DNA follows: TGTGCCAGCAGCTTAGTGGAAGCACAGGGGAATGAGCAGTTCTTC. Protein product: CASSLVEAQGNEQFF.

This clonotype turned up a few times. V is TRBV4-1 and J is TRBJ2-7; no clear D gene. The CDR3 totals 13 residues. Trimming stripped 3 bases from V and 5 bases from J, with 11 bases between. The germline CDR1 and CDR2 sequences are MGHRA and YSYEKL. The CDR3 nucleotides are TGCGCCAGCAGCCATCTTAGGGTCCACGAGCAGTACTTC. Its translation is CASSHLRVHEQYF.

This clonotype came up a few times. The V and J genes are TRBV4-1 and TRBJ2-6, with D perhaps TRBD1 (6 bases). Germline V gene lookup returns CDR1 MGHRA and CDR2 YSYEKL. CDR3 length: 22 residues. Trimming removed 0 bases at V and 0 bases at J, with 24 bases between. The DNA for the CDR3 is TGCGCCAGCAGCCAAGATGTCCTCGAGGAGGACAGTTTATTCTCTGGGGCCAACGTCCTGACTTTC. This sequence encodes CASSQDVLEEDSLFSGANVLTF.

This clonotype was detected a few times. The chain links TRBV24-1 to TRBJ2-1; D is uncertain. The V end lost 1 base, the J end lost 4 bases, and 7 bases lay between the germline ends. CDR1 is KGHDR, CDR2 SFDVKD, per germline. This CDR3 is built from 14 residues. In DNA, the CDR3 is TGTGCCACCAGTGATTTTGGGCGGTACAATGAGCAGTTCTTC. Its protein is CATSDFGRYNEQFF.

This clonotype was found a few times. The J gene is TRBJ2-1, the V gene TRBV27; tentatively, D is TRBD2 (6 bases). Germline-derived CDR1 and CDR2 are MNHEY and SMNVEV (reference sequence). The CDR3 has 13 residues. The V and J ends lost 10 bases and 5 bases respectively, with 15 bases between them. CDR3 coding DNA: TGTGCCACCACAGGAGGGGCCAACAATGAGCAGTTCTTC. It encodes CATTGGANNEQFF.

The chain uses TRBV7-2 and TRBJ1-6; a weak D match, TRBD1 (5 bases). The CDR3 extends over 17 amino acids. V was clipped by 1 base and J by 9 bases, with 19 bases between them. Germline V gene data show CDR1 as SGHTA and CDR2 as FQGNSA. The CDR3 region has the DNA TGTGCCAGCAGCTTAGGTCAGGGTCGTCCAAAAGGTTCACCCCTCCACTTT. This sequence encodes CASSLGQGRPKGSPLHF.

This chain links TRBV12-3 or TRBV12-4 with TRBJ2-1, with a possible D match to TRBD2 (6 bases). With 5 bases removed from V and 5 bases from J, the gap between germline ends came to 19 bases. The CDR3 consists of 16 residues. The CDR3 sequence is CASSKDPGLANNEQFF. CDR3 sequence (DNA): TGTGCCAGCAGTAAAGACCCGGGACTCGCTAACAATGAGCAGTTCTTC.

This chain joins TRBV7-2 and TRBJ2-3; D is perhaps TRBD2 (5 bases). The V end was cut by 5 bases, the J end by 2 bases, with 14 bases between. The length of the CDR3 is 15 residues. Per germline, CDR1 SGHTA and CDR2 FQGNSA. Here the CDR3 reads CASSPRDTITDTQYF. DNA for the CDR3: TGTGCCAGCAGCCCCCGGGATACCATCACAGATACGCAGTATTTT. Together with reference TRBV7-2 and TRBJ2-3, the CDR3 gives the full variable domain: GAGVSQSPSNKVTEKGKDVELRCDPISGHTALYWYRQSLGQGLEFLIYFQGNSAPDKSGLPSDRFSAERTGGSVSTLTIQRTQQEDSAVYLCASSPRDTITDTQYFGPGTRLTVL.

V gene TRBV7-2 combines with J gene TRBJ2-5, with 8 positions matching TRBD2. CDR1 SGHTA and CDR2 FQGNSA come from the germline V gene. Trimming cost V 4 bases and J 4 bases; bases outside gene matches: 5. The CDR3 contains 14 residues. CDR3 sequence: CASSSGGALETQYF. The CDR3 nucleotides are TGTGCCAGCAGCTCCGGGGGGGCGCTAGAGACCCAGTACTTC.

CDR3 sequence (DNA): TGTGCCACCAGCAGAGAAAGGAGCGGCTACGAGCAGTACTTC. This translates into CATSRERSGYEQYF. V and J are TRBV15 and TRBJ2-7, with a tentative D call TRBD2 (5 bases). Germline V gives CDR1 LNHNV, CDR2 YYDKDF (reference sequence). This CDR3 contains 14 residues. V gave up 0 bases and J gave up 3 bases, with 9 bases separating them.

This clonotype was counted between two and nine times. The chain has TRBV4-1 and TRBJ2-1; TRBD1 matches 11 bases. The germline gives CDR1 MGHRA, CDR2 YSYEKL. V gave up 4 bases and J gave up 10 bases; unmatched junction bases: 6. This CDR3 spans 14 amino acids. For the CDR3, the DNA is TGCGCCAGCAGCCTCGGACAGGGGGCCGGGGAGCAGTTCTTC. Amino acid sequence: CASSLGQGAGEQFF.

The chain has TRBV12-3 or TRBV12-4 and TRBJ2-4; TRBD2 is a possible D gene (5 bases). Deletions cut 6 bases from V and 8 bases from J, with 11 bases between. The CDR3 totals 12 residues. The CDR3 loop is CASSPDGDIQYF. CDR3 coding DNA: TGTGCCAGCAGCCCCGACGGGGACATTCAGTACTTC.

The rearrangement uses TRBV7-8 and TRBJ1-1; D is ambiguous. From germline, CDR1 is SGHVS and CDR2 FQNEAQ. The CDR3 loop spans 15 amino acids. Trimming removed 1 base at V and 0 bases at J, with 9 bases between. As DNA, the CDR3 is TGTGCCAGCAGCTTAGGACGGCCCATGAACACTGAAGCTTTCTTT. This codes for CASSLGRPMNTEAFF.